Shown below are 10 T cell receptor beta chains from a single sample sequenced in a study of shared clonotypes between healthy human individuals. Assay used: immunoSEQ multiplex PCR; TCRdb lists only in-frame clones, some missing. The table records about 1 million clones, about 70% of them present only once. The sample consisted of memory CD4+ T cells sorted from blood. Stated subset: CD45RA-negative fraction. These receptors were obtained from a man between 18 and 35 years old in good health.

The chain links TRBV5-5 to TRBJ1-1, with 7 bases that match TRBD1. V dropped 4 bases and J dropped 5; count of bases not matched to a gene: 5. Per the germline V gene, CDR1 is SGHKS and CDR2 is YYEKEE (reference sequence). The CDR3 length is 13 residues. The CDR3 sequence: CASSLTGQTEAFF. CDR3 in DNA: TGTGCCAGCAGCCTGACAGGGCAGACTGAAGCTTTCTTT.

Turning to this clone: Other DNA sequences in this specimen translate into the identical CDR3. The chain links TRBV19 to TRBJ2-3; D not resolved. The germline CDR1 and CDR2 sequences are LNHDA and SQIVND (reference sequence). The CDR3 extends over 12 amino acids. With 5 bases removed from V and 2 bases from J, the gap between germline ends came to 5 bases. The CDR3 bases are TGTGCCAGTAGTGTATCCACAGATACGCAGTATTTT. Amino acid sequence: CASSVSTDTQYF.

This clone was recorded at least ten times. The chain joins TRBV9 to TRBJ1-4; no definite D call. Germline V gene data show CDR1 as SGDLS and CDR2 as YYNGEE. V shed 0 bases and J shed 6 bases, with 12 bases lying between them. This CDR3 comprises 15 residues. The CDR3 sequence: CASSVGDEFYEKLFF. In nucleotides, the CDR3 is TGTGCCAGCAGCGTAGGTGACGAGTTCTATGAAAAACTGTTTTTT.

This chain uses TRBV22-1 with TRBJ1-6. TRBV22-1 is a recognized pseudogene. This CDR3 has 17 residues. The CDR3 reads CPGSAPRTSSYNSPLHF. The CDR3 DNA reads as TGTCCTGGGAGCGCACCCAGGACGAGCTCCTATAATTCACCCCTCCACTTT.

The chain couples TRBV11-2 to TRBJ1-6; TRBD1 agrees at 7 bases. The junction had 9 bases not matched to a gene; V was cut back by 1 base and J by 6 bases. The CDR3 covers 17 residues. Looked up from germline, CDR1 is SGHAT and CDR2 is FQNNGV. The CDR3 DNA follows: TGTGCCAGCAGCTTAGCGAGTGACAGGGCTGCTAATTCACCCCTCCACTTT. This sequence encodes CASSLASDRAANSPLHF.

V and J are TRBV11-2 and TRBJ1-2, with D unresolved. The CDR3 runs to 15 residues. Germline V lookup: CDR1 SGHAT, CDR2 FQNNGV. V dropped 2 bases and J dropped 1 base, with 11 bases sitting between them. CDR3 bases: TGTGCCAGCAGCTTACGGAGAGAAAGTAACTATGGCTACACCTTC. Translation gives CASSLRRESNYGYTF.

A single count supports this clone. The CDR3 coding sequence is TGCGCCAGCAGCGGGACGGACCGTCCAGAGCAGTACTTC. Protein: CASSGTDRPEQYF. The rearrangement joins TRBV5-1 to TRBJ2-7, with D tentatively TRBD1 or TRBD2 (5 bases each). The CDR3 has 13 residues. V shed 4 bases and J shed 7 bases, with 15 bases lying between them. CDR1 is SGHRS and CDR2 is YFSETQ in the germline V gene.

The chain links TRBV6-6 to TRBJ2-7; unclear D gene. The V and J ends lost 2 bases and 1 base respectively, with 6 bases between them. CDR3 length equals 13 residues. Germline lookup yields CDR1 MNHNY and CDR2 SVGAGI (reference sequence). CDR3 region: CASSYGYSYEQYF. The DNA of the CDR3 is TGTGCCAGCAGTTACGGTTATTCCTACGAGCAGTACTTC.

V and J are TRBV6-5 and TRBJ1-2; no definite D call. Germline lookup yields CDR1 MNHEY and CDR2 SVGAGI. The germline V and J ends were trimmed by 6 bases and 2 bases, with 13 bases remaining between them. The CDR3 loop spans 14 amino acids. The CDR3 DNA reads as TGTGCCAGCAGATCCCGGCAGACCAACTATGGCTACACCTTC. Protein product: CASRSRQTNYGYTF.

V gene TRBV5-4 combines with J gene TRBJ2-5; 9 bases fit TRBD2. The DNA end lines up better with TRBJ2-7; the J call may be wrong. This CDR3 is built from 14 residues. Germline CDR1 and CDR2: SGHNT and YYREEE (reference sequence). The CDR3 DNA reads as TGTGCCAGCAGCCGGGGAGCGGGGGGCCCCGAGCAGTACTTC. Its translation is CASSRGAGGPEQYF.